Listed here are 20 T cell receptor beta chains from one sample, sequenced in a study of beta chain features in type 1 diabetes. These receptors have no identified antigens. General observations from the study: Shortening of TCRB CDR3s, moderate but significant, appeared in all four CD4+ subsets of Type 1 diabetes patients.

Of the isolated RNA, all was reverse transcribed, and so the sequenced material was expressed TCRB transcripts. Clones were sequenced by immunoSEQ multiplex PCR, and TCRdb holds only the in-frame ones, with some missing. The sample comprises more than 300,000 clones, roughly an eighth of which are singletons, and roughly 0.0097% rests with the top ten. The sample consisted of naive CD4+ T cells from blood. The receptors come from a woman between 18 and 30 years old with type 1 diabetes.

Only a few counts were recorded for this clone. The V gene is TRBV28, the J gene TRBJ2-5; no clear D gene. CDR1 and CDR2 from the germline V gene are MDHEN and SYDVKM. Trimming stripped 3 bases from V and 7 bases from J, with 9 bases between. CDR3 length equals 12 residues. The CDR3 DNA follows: TGTGCCAGCAGTTTTGGCTTACGGACCCAGTACTTC. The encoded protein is CASSFGLRTQYF.

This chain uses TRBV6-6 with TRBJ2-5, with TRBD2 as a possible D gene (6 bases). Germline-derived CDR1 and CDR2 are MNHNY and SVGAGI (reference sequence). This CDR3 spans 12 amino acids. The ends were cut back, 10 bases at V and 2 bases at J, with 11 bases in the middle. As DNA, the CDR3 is TGTGCCACCTCTAGCGCACAAGAGACCCAGTACTTC. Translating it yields CATSSAQETQYF.

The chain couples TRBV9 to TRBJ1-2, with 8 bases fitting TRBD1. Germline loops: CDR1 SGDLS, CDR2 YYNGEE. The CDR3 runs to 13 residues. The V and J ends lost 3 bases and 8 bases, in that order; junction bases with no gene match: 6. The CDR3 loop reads CASSELTGVGYTF. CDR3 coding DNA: TGTGCCAGCAGCGAACTGACAGGGGTCGGCTACACCTTC.

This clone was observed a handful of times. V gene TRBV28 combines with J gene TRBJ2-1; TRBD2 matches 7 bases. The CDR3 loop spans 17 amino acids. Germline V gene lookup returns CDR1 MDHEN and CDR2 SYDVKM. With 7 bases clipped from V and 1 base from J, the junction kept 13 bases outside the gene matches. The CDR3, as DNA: TGTGCCAGCACCCCGGGGGGATCTCCAGCTTCCTACAATGAGCAGTTCTTC. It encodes CASTPGGSPASYNEQFF.

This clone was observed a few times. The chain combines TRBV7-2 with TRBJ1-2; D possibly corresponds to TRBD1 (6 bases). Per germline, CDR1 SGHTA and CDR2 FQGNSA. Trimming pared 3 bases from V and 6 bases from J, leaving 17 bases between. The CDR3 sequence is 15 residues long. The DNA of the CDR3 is TGTGCCAGCAGCTTCGCTCCAGGGGAGAGGGATGGCTACACCTTC. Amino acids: CASSFAPGERDGYTF.

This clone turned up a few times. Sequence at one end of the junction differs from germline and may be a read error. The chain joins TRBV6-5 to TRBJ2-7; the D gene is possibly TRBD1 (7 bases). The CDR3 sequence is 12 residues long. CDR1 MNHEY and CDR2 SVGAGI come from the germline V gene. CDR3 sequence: CASSYATGEEFF. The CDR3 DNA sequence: TGTGCCAGCAGTTACGCCACAGGGGAGGAGTTCTTC.

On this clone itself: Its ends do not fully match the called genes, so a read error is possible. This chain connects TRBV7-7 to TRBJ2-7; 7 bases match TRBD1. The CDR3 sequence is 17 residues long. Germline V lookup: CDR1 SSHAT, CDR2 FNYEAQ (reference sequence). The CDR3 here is CASSLSHRDSEKDEQYF. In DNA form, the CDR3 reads TGTGCTAGCAGCTTATCGCATAGGGACAGCGAAAAGGACGAGCAGTACTTC.

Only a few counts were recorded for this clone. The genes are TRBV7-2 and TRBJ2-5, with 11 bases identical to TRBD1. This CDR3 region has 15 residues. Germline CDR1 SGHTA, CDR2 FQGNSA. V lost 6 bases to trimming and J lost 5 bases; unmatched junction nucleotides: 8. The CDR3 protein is CASRPGQGVGETQYF. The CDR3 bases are TGTGCCAGCAGACCGGGACAGGGGGTCGGGGAGACCCAGTACTTC.

Written as DNA, the CDR3 is TGCGCCAGCAGCCAAACTCCGGTCAGTGATGGGACTAGCGGCTATTTT. Translating gives CASSQTPVSDGTSGYF. The V and J genes are TRBV4-1 and TRBJ2-3; the match to TRBD2 covers 11 bases. Per germline, CDR1 MGHRA and CDR2 YSYEKL. The CDR3 spans 16 residues. The ends lost 2 bases at V and 15 bases at J; junction bases unmatched: 16.

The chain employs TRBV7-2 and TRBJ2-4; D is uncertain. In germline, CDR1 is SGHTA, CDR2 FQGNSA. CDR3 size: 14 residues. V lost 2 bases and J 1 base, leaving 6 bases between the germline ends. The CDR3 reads CASSLSAAKNIQYF. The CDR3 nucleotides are TGTGCCAGCAGCTTATCAGCGGCCAAAAACATTCAGTACTTC.

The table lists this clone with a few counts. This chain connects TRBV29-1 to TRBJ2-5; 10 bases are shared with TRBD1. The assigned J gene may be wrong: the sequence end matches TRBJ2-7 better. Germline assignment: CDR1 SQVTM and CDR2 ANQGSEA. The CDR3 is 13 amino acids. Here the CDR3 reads CSARRTGGYEQYF. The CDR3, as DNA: TGCAGCGCCCGGCGGACAGGGGGCTACGAGCAGTACTTC.

The CDR3 DNA follows: TGTGCCACCAGCAGAAAGGGACAGGGTAATCAGCCCCAGCATTTT. This translates into CATSRKGQGNQPQHF. The chain uses TRBV15 and TRBJ1-5; the match to TRBD1 covers 9 bases. After removal of 2 bases from V and 4 bases from J, the junction contained 3 bases not matched to a gene. Germline CDR1 and CDR2: LNHNV and YYDKDF (reference sequence). The CDR3 extends over 15 amino acids.

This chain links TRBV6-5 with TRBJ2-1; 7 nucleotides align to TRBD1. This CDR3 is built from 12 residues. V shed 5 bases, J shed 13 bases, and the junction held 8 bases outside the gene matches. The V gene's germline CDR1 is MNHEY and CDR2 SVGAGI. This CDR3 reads CASSPPGQTQFF. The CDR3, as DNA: TGTGCCAGCAGTCCCCCGGGACAGACTCAGTTCTTC.

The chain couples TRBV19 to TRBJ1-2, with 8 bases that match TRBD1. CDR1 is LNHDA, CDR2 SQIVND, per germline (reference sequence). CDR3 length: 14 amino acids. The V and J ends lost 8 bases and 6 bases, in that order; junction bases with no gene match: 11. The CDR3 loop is CASWGSDRVDGYTF. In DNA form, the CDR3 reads TGTGCCAGTTGGGGGTCGGACAGGGTCGATGGCTACACCTTC.

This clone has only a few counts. CDR3 sequence: CASSGQDGETQYF. The CDR3 DNA reads as TGCGCCAGCAGCGGACAGGACGGGGAGACCCAGTACTTC. The chain combines TRBV5-1 with TRBJ2-5; 7 nucleotides match TRBD1. This CDR3 has 13 residues. Germline CDR1 SGHRS, CDR2 YFSETQ. After removal of 4 bases from V and 5 bases from J, the junction contained 5 bases not matched to a gene.

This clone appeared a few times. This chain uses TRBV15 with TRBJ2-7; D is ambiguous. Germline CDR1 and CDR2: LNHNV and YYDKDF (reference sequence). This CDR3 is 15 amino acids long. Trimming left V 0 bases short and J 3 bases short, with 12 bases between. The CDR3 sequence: CATSRDYEELYEQYF. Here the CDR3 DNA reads TGTGCCACCAGCAGAGATTATGAGGAACTCTACGAGCAGTACTTC. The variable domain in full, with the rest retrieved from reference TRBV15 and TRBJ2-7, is DAMVIQNPRYQVTQFGKPVTLSCSQTLNHNVMYWYQQKSSQAPKLLFHYYDKDFNNEADTPDNFQSRRPNTSFCFLDIRSPGLGDTAMYLCATSRDYEELYEQYFGPGTRLTVT.

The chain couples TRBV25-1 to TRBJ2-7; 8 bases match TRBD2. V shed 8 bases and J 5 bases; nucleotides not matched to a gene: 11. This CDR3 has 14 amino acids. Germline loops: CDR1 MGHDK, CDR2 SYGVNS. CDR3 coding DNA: TGTGCCAGCTCCCCCGGGGGGGCGAGCGACGAGCAGTACTTC. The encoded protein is CASSPGGASDEQYF.

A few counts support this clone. The CDR3 DNA sequence: TGTGCCACCAGGAAACCCGGGACAGGGCCGAGTGGTGAAAAACTGTTTTTT. Its translation is CATRKPGTGPSGEKLFF. The J gene is TRBJ1-4, the V gene TRBV15; 9 bases line up with TRBD1. The CDR3 has 17 amino acids. Germline trimming cut 6 bases from V and 7 bases from J; bases unmatched to any gene: 15. Germline V gives CDR1 LNHNV, CDR2 YYDKDF (reference sequence).

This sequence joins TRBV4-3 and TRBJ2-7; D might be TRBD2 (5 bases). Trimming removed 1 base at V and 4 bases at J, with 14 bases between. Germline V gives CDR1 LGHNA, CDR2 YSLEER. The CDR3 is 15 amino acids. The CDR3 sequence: CASSQAEARVYEQYF. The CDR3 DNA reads TGCGCCAGCAGCCAAGCGGAGGCACGAGTTTACGAGCAGTACTTC.

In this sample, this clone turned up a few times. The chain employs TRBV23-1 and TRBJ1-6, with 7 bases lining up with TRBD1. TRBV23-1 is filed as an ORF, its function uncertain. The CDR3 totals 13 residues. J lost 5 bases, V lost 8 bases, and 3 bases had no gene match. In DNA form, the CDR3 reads TGCGCCAGCGGGGGACAGCATAATTCACCCCTCCACTTT. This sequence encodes CASGGQHNSPLHF.